This T cell receptor beta chain comes out of a study of blood T cells in healthy people across ages (dated by TCRdb to 2013 to 2016). For the wider study: In model experiments, template switching captured about one uniquely barcoded TCR beta cDNA molecule for every two T cells. The study measured age-related changes in TCR beta repertoire diversity using deep sequencing normalized with unique cDNA molecular identifiers. Four age groups were formed from the donors: young (average roughly 15 years), middle-aged (approximately 40), aged (roughly 56) and long-lived (around 80). To avoid experimental bias, donors of different ages were distributed randomly across sequencing lanes. Two additional independent replicas of 1 million unique cDNA reads from the same blood draw were analyzed for two donors (one aged 18 to 29 and one aged 80 or older). Findings and caveats that apply to the study as a whole: Estimates of total diversity based on one million sequenced T cells were regarded as lower bounds and as underestimates. As age increased, observed TCR beta diversity per million T cells dropped in a roughly linear way, and a significant reduction was already evident by age about 36. The CMV infection status of donors was not known, potentially confounding age-related changes in expanded clonotypes. Because profiling used bulk unsorted PBMCs, naive and antigen-experienced compartments could not be compared conclusively. There was a strong correlation between observed TCR beta diversity and the percentage of naive T cells measured by flow cytometry. The long-lived group showed more naive CD4+ T cells, fewer expanded clones and increased TCR diversity than the aged group, suggesting age selection.

The approximately 39 donors, aged about 6 to 90 years, were systemically healthy Caucasian individuals from Russia. Each donor gave ten milliliters of peripheral blood, drawn into EDTA-treated Vacutainer tubes. Ficoll-Paque density-gradient centrifugation was used to isolate PBMCs, with at least 6.5 million obtained per sample. Trizol reagent was used to extract total RNA from the PBMCs, yielding at least 6 micrograms per sample. The percentages of naive CD45RAhigh/CD27high T cells were determined by flow cytometry on a PBMC aliquot from every donor. Trimming costs V 4 bases and J 5 bases, and their ends lie 12 bases apart. Taken from cysteine to phenylalanine, the CDR3 has 13 residues. The entry retains the CDR3 DNA only, 39 bases that are in frame from base 1. CDR1 and CDR2 (SGHRS, YFSETQ) derive from the germline V gene. This clonotype came up a few times. Its recognized antigen is unknown. Per-nucleotide qualities are absent, and no much larger clonotype sits a single base away.

The method behind the library was 5' RACE. TCRdb names Illumina HiSeq 2500 as the instrument used. A second roughly 6 to 11 cycle PCR used a sample-barcoded 5' primer and a J-beta primer mix. Each TCR beta cDNA molecule received a unique molecular identifier from a template-switch 5' adaptor carrying 12 random nucleotides. At least 2.5 million CDR3-containing paired-end reads were obtained from each sample. All of the RNA was converted into first-strand cDNA using the Mint cDNA synthesis kit, with a TRBC-specific oligonucleotide serving as the primer. Following uracil-DNA glycosylase treatment, a first 18-cycle PCR with universal primers M1SS and BC2_uni_R was performed on all cDNA. Concerning the study's data processing: Each sample was normalized by randomly selecting 1 million high-quality reads, each carrying a distinct molecular identifier. Instead of being binned into consensus sequences, reads with shared molecular identifiers were discarded. CDR3 identification, clonotype clustering and error correction used MiTCR with a Q25 quality threshold and the strictest error-elimination algorithm. Lower-bound total TCR beta diversity was estimated with a nonparametric unseen species model using Euler transformation. The raw public reads went through TCRdb reprocessing: fastp at Q25, MiXCR clone calling, in-frame beta chains kept. Every distinct CDR3 protein forms one entry, paired with its most common genes and DNA. None of the V and J calls come from the authors' own analysis; TCRdb made them. This sample lists about 1.5 million distinct CDR3 sequences; under 55% were detected once. The ten largest make up less than 5% of the sample.

This receptor was taken from a young woman in good health. In this chain, TRBV5-1 is recombined with TRBJ1-2; the D gene lacks a confident call. The sequencing input was blood. The nucleotides are TGCGCCAGCAGCCCGACGGTCTTTTATGGCTACACCTTC. Its product reads: CASSPTVFYGYTF.